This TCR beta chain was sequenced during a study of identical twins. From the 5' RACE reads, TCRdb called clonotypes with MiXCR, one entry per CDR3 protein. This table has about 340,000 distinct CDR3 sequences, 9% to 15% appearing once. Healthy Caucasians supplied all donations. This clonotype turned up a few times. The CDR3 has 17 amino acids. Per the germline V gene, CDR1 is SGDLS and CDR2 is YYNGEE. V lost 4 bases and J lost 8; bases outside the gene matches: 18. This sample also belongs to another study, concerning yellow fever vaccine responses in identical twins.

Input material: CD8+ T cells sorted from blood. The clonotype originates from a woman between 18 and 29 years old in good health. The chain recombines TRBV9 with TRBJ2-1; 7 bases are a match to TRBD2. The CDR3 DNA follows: TGTGCCAGCAGCCCCCGGCGCGGGGGACCCTTGGGGTATGAGCAGTTCTTC. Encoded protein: CASSPRRGGPLGYEQFF.